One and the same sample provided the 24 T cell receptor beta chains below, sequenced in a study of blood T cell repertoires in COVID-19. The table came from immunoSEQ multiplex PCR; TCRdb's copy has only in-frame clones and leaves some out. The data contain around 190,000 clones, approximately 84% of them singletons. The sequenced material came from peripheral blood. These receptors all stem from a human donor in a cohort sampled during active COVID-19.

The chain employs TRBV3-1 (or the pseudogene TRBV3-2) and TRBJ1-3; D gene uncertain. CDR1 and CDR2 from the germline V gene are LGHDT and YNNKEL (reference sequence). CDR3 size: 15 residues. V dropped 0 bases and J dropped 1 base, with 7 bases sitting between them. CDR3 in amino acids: CASSQDQLSGNTIYF. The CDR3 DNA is TGTGCCAGCAGCCAAGATCAACTTTCTGGAAACACCATATATTTT.

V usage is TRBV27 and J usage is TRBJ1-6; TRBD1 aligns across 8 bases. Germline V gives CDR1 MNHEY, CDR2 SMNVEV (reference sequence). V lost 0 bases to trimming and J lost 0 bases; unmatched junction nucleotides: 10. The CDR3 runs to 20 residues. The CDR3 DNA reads TGTGCCAGCAGTTTATCCCCGTACAGACAGGGGAACTCCTATAATTCACCCCTCCACTTT. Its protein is CASSLSPYRQGNSYNSPLHF.

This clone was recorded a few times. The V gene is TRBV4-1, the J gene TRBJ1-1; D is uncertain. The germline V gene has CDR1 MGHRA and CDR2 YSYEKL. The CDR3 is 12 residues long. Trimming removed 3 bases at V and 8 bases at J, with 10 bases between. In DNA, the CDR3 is TGCGCCAGCAGCCATTTGACGGAGGAAGCTTTCTTT. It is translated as CASSHLTEEAFF.

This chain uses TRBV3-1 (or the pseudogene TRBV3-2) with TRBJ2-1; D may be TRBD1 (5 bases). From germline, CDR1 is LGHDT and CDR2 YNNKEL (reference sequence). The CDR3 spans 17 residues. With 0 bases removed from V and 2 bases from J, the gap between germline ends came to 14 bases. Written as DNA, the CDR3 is TGTGCCAGCAGCCAAGATCGTTCAGGGCTCGCCTACAATGAGCAGTTCTTC. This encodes CASSQDRSGLAYNEQFF.

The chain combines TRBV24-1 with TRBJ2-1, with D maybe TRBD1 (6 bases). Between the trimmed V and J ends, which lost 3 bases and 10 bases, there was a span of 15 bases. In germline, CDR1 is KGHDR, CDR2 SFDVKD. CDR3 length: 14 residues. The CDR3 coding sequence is TGTGCCACCAGTGATCGACACAGGGAAAGAGAGCAGTTCTTC. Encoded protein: CATSDRHREREQFF.

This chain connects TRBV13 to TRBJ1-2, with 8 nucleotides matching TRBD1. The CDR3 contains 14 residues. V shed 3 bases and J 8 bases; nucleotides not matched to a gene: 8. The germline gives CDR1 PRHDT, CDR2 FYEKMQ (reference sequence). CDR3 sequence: CASSLTGVKRGYTF. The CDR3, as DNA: TGTGCCAGCAGCTTGACAGGGGTAAAGCGCGGCTACACCTTC.

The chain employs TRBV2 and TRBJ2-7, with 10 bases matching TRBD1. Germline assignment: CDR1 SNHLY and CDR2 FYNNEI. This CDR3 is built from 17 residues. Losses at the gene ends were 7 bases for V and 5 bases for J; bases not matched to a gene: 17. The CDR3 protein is CASKDRGDSLRAHEQYF. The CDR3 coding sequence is TGTGCCAGCAAGGACAGGGGGGACTCTCTTCGGGCCCACGAGCAGTACTTC.

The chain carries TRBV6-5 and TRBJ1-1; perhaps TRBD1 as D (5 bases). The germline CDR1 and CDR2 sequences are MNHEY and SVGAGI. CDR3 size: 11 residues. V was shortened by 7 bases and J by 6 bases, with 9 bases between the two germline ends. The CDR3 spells CASMGGPEAFF. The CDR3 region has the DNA TGTGCCAGCATGGGGGGTCCTGAAGCTTTCTTT.

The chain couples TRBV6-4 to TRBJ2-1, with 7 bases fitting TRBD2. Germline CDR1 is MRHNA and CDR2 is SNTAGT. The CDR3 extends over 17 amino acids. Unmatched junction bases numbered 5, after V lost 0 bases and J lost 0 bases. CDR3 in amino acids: CASSDSAGGGSYNEQFF. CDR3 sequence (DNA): TGTGCCAGCAGTGACTCGGCGGGCGGGGGCTCCTACAATGAGCAGTTCTTC.

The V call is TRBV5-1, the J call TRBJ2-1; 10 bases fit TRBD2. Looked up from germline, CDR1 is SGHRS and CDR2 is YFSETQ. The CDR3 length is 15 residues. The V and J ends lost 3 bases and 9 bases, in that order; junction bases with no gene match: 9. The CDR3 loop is CASSSLAGGRGEQFF. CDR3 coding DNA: TGCGCCAGCAGCTCATTAGCGGGGGGCAGGGGTGAGCAGTTCTTC.

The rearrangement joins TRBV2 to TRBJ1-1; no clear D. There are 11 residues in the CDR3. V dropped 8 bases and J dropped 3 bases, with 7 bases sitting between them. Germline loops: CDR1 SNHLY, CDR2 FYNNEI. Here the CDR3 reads CASLRYTEAFF. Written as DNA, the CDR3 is TGTGCCAGCCTACGGTACACTGAAGCTTTCTTT.

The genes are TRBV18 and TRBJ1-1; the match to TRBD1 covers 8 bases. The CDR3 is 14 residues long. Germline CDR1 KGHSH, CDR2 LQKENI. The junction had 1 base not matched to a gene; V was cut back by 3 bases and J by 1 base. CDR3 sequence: CASSPDRANTEAFF. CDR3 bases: TGTGCCAGCTCACCGGACAGGGCGAACACTGAAGCTTTCTTT.

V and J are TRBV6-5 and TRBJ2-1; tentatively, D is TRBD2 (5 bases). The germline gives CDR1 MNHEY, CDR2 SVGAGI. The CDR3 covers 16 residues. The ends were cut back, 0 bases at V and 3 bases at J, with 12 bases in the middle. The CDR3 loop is CASSYSKLALYNEQFF. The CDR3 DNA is TGTGCCAGCAGTTACTCGAAGCTAGCTCTCTACAATGAGCAGTTCTTC.

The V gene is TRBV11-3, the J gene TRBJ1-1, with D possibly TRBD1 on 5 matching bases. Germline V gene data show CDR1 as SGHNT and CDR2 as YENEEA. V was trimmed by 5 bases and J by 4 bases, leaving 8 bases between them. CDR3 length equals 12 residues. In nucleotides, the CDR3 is TGTGCCAGCAGCACCGGGGGCACTGAAGCTTTCTTT. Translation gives CASSTGGTEAFF. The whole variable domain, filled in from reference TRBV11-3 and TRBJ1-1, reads EAGVVQSPRYKIIEKKQPVAFWCNPISGHNTLYWYLQNLGQGPELLIRYENEEAVDDSQLPKDRFSAERLKGVDSTLKIQPAELGDSAVYLCASSTGGTEAFFGQGTRLTVV.

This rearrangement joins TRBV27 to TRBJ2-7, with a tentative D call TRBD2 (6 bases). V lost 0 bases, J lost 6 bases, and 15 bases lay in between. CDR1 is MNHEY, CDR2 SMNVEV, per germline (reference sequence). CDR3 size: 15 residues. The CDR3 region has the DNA TGTGCCAGCAGTTTATCCTCGGGGGTCGGGTCCGAGCAGTACTTC. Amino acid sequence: CASSLSSGVGSEQYF.

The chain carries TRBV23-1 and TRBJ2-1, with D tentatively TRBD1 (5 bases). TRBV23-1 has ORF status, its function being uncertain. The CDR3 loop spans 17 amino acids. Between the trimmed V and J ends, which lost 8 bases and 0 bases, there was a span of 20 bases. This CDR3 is CASFAGPDRNSYNEQFF. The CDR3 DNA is TGCGCCAGCTTCGCAGGCCCTGACAGAAACTCCTACAATGAGCAGTTCTTC.

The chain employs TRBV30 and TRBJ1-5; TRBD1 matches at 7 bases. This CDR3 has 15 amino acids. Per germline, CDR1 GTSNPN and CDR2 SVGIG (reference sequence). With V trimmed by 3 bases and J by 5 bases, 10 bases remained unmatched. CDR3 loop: CAWRAGTAPDQPQHF. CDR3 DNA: TGTGCCTGGAGGGCCGGGACAGCTCCCGATCAGCCCCAGCATTTT.

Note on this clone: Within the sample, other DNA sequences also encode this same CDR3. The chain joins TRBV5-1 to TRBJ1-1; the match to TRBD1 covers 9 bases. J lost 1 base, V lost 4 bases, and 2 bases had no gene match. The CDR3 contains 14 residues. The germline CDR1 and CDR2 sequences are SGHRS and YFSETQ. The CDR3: CASSLDRGNTEAFF. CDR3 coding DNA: TGCGCCAGCAGCCTGGACAGGGGGAACACTGAAGCTTTCTTT.

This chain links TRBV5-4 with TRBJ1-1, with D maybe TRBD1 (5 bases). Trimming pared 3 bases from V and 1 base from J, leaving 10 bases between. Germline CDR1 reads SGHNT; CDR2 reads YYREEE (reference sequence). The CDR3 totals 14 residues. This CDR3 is CASSSGGENTEAFF. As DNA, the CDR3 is TGTGCCAGCAGCTCCGGAGGGGAGAACACTGAAGCTTTCTTT.

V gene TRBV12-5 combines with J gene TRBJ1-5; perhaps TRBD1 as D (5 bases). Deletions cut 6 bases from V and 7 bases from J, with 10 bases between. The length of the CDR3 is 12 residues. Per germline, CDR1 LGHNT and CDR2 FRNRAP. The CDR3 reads CASGRGSQPQHF. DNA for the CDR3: TGTGCTAGTGGGCGGGGCAGCCAGCCCCAGCATTTT.

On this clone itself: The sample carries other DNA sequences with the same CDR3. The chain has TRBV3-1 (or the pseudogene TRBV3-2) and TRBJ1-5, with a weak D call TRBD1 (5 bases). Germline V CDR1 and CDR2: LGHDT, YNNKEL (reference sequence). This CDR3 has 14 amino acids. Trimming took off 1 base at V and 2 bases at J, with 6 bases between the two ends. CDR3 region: CASSQGRGNQPQHF. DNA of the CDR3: TGTGCCAGCAGCCAAGGCAGGGGCAATCAGCCCCAGCATTTT.

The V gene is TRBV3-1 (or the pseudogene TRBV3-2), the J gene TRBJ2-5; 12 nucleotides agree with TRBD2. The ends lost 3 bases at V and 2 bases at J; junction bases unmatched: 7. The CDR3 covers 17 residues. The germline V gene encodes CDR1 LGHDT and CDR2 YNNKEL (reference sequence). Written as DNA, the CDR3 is TGTGCCAGCAGCCATTGGACTAGCGGGGAAGGACAAGAGACCCAGTACTTC. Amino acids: CASSHWTSGEGQETQYF.

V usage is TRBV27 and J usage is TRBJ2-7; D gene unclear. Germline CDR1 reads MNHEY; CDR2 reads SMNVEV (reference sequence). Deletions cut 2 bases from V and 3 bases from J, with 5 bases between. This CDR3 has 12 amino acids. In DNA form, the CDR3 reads TGTGCCAGCAGTTTAGTAGTCTACGAGCAGTACTTC. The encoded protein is CASSLVVYEQYF.

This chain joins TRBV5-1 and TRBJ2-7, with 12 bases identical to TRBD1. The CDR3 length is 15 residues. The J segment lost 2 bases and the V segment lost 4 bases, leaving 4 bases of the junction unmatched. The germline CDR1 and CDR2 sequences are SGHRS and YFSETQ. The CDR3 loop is CASSLGQGATYEQYF. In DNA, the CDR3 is TGCGCCAGCAGCCTGGGACAGGGGGCGACCTACGAGCAGTACTTC.